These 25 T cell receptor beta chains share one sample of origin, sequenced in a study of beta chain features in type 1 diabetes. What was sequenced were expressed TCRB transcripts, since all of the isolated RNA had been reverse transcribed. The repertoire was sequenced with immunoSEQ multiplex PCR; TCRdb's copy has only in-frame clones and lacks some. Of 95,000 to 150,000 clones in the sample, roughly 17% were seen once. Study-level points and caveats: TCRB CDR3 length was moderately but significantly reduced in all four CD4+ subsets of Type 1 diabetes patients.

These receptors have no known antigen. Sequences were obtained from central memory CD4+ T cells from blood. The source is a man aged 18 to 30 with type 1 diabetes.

The CDR3 sequence: CAWTIREGGELFF. As DNA, the CDR3 is TGTGCCTGGACAATAAGGGAAGGCGGGGAGCTGTTTTTT. The chain joins TRBV30 to TRBJ2-2, with D unresolved. Germline CDR1 GTSNPN, CDR2 SVGIG (reference sequence). The germline V and J ends were trimmed by 4 bases and 7 bases, with 13 bases remaining between them. The CDR3 is made up of 13 amino acids.

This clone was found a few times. The DNA of the CDR3 is TGTGCCAGCAGTCGACAGGGAGCCTACGAGCAGTACTTC. This translates into CASSRQGAYEQYF. The chain employs TRBV5-5 and TRBJ2-7; 7 bases match TRBD1. Germline CDR1 reads SGHKS; CDR2 reads YYEKEE (reference sequence). V lost 5 bases to trimming and J lost 2 bases; unmatched junction nucleotides: 4. The CDR3 sequence is 13 residues long.

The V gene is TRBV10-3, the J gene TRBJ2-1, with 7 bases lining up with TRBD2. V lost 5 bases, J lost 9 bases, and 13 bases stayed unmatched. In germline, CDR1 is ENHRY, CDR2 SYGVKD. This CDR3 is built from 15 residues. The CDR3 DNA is TGTGCCATCAGTCGAGCTACTAGCGATAGTACTGAGCAGTTCTTC. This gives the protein CAISRATSDSTEQFF.

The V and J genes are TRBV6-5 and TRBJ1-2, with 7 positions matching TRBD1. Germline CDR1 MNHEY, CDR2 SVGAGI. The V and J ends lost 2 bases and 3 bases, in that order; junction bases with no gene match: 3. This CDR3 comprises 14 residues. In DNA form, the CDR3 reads TGTGCCAGCAGTTACAAGACAGGGTACTATGGCTACACCTTC. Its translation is CASSYKTGYYGYTF.

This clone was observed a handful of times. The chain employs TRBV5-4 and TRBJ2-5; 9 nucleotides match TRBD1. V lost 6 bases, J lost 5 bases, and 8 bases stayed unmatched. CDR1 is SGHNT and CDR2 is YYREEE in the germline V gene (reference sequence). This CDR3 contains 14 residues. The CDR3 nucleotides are TGTGCCAGCACCACACAGGGGGCGTCTGAGACCCAGTACTTC. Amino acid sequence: CASTTQGASETQYF.

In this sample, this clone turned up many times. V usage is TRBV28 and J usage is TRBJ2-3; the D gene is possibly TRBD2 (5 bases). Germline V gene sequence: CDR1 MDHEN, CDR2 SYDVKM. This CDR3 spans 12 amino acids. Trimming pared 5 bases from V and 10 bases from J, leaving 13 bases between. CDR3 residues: CASSTLVLPQYF. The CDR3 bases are TGTGCCAGCAGTACACTAGTGTTGCCGCAGTATTTT.

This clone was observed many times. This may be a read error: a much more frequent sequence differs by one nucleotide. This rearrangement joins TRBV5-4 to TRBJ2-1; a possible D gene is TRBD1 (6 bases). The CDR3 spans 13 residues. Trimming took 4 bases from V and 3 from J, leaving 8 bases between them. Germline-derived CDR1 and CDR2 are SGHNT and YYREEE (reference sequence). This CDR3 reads CASSKDSYNEQFF. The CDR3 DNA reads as TGTGCCAGCAGCAAGGACAGCTACAATGAGCAGTTCTTC.

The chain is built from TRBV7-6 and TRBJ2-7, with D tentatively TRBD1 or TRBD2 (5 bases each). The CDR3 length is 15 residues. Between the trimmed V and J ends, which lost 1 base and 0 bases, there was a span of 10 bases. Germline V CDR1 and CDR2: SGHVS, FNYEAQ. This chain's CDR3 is CASSLGPGTSYEQYF. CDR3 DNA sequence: TGTGCCAGCAGCTTAGGCCCAGGGACCTCCTACGAGCAGTACTTC.

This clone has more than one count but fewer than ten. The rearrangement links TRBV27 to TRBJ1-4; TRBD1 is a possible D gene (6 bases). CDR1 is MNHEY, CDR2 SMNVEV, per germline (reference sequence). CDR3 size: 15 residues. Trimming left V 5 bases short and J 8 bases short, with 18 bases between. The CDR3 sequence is CASSALGTPAEKLFF. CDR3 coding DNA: TGTGCCAGCAGTGCCCTCGGGACACCAGCCGAAAAACTGTTTTTT.

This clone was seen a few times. Here the CDR3 DNA reads TGTGCCTGGAGTGTGGTGACTTTAAATACGCAGTATTTT. It specifies CAWSVVTLNTQYF. V gene TRBV30 combines with J gene TRBJ2-3; unclear D gene. Germline assignment: CDR1 GTSNPN and CDR2 SVGIG (reference sequence). V lost 0 bases and J 7 bases, leaving 11 bases between the germline ends. The CDR3 totals 13 residues.

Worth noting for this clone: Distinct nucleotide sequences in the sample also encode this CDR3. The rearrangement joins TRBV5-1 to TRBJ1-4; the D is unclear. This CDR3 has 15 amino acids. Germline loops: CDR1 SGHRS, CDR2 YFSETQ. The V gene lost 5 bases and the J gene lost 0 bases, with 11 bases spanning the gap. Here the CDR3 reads CASRVTGATNEKLFF. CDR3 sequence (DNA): TGCGCCAGCAGAGTCACGGGAGCAACTAATGAAAAACTGTTTTTT.

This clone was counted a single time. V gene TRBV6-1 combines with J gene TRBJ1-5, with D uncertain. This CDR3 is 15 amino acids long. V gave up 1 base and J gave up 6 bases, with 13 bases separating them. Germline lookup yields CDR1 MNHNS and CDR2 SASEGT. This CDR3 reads CASSEVVVSGQPQHF. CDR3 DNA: TGTGCCAGCAGTGAAGTGGTCGTGAGCGGTCAGCCCCAGCATTTT.

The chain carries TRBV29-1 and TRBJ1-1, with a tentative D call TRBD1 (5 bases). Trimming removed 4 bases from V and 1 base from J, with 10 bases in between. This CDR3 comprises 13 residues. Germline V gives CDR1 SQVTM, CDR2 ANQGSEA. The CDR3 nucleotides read TGCAGCGTTGGCAGGGACCAGAACACTGAAGCTTTCTTT. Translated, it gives CSVGRDQNTEAFF.

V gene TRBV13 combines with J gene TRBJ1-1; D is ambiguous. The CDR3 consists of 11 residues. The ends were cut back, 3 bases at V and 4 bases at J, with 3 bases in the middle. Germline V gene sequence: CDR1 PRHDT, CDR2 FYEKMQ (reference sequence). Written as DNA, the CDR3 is TGTGCCAGCAGCTTCGGCACTGAAGCTTTCTTT. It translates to CASSFGTEAFF. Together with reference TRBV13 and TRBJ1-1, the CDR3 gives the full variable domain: AAGVIQSPRHLIKEKRETATLKCYPIPRHDTVYWYQQGPGQDPQFLISFYEKMQSDKGSIPDRFSAQQFSDYHSELNMSSLELGDSALYFCASSFGTEAFFGQGTRLTVV.

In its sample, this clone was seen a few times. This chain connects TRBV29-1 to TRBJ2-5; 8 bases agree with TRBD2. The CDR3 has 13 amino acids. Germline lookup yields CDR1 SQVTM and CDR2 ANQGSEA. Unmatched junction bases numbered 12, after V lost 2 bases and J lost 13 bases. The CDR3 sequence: CSVESGRFQVRYF. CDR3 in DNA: TGCAGCGTTGAAAGCGGGAGATTCCAAGTACGGTACTTC.

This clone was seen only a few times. The CDR3 DNA sequence: TGTGCCAGCAGTTACCCGGGAGACGAGCAGTACTTC. Encoded protein: CASSYPGDEQYF. V usage is TRBV6-5 and J usage is TRBJ2-7; a weak D match, TRBD2 (6 bases). Trimming left V 2 bases short and J 5 bases short, with 7 bases between. The CDR3 is 12 amino acids. CDR1 is MNHEY and CDR2 is SVGAGI in the germline V gene.

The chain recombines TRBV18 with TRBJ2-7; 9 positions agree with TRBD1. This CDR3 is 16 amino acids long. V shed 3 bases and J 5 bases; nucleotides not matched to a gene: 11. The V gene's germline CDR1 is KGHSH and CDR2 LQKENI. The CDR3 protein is CASSPFGTGPRDEQYF. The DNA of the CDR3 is TGTGCCAGCTCACCTTTCGGGACAGGGCCACGAGACGAGCAGTACTTC.

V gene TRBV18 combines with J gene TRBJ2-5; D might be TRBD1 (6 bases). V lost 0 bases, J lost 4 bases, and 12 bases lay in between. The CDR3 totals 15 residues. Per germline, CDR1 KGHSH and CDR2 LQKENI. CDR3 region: CASSPPGAGGETQYF. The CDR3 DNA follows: TGTGCCAGCTCACCACCGGGGGCAGGAGGAGAGACCCAGTACTTC.

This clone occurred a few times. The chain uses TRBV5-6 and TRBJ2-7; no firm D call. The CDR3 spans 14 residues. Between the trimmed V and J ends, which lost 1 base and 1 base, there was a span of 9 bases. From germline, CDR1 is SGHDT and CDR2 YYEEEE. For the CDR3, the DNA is TGTGCCAGCAGCTTGAGTGGCTTATCCTACGAGCAGTACTTC. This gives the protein CASSLSGLSYEQYF.

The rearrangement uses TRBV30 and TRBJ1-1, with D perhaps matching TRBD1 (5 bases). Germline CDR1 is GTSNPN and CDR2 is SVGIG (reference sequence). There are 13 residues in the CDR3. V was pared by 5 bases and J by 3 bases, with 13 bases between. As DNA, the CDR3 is TGTGCCTGGTTGGGGACCACGGACACTGAAGCTTTCTTT. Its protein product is CAWLGTTDTEAFF.

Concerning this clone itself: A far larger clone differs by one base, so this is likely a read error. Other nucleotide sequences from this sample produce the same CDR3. Here the CDR3 reads CASSLPSTDTQYF. The CDR3 nucleotides read TGTGCCAGCAGCTTGCCTAGCACAGATACGCAGTATTTT. The chain employs TRBV7-9 and TRBJ2-3; D remains ambiguous. CDR3 length: 13 amino acids. Trimming left V 3 bases short and J 0 bases short, with 4 bases between. Looked up from germline, CDR1 is SEHNR and CDR2 is FQNEAQ (reference sequence).

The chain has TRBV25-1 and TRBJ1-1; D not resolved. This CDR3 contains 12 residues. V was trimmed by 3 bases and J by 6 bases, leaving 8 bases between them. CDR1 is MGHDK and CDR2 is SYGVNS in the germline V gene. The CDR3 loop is CASSDPGAEAFF. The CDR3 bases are TGTGCCAGCAGTGACCCAGGCGCTGAAGCTTTCTTT.

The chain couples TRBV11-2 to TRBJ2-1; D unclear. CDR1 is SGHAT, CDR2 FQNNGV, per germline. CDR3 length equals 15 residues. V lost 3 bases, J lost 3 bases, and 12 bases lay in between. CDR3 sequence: CASSLDSRFYNEQFF. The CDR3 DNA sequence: TGTGCCAGCAGCTTGGATAGCAGGTTCTACAATGAGCAGTTCTTC.

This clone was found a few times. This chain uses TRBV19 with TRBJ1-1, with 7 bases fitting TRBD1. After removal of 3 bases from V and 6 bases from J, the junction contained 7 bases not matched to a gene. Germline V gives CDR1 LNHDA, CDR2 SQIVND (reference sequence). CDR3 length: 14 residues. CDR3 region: CASSITGERAEAFF. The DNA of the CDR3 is TGTGCCAGTAGTATCACAGGGGAACGAGCTGAAGCTTTCTTT.

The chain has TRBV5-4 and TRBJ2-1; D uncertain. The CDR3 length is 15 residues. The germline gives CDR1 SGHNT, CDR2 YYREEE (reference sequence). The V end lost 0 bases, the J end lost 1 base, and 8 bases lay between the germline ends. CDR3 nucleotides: TGTGCCAGCAGCTTGGGCCAAGGGTCCTACAATGAGCAGTTCTTC. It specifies CASSLGQGSYNEQFF.